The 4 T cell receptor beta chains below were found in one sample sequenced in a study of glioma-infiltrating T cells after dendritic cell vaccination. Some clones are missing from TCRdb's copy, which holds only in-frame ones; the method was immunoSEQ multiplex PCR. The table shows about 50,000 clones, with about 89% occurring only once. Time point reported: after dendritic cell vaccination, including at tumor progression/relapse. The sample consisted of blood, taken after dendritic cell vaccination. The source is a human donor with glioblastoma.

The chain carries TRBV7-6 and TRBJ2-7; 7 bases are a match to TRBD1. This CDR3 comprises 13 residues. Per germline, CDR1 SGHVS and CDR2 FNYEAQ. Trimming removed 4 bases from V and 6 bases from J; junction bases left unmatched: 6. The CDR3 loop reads CASSSTGLGEQYF. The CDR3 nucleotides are TGTGCCAGCAGCTCGACAGGGTTGGGCGAGCAGTACTTC.

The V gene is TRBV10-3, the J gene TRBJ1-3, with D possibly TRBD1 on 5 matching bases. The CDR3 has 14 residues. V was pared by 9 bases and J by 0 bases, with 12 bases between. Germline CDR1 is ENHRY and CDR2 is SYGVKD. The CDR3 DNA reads TGTGCCATGGCGGGGGGAAACTCTGGAAACACCATATATTTT. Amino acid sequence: CAMAGGNSGNTIYF.

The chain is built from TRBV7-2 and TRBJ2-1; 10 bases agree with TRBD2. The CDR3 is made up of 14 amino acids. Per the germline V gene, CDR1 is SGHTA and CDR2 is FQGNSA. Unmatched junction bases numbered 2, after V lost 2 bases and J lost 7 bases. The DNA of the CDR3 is TGTGCCAGCAGCTTATCTAGCGGGAGAAATGAGCAGTTCTTC. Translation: CASSLSSGRNEQFF.

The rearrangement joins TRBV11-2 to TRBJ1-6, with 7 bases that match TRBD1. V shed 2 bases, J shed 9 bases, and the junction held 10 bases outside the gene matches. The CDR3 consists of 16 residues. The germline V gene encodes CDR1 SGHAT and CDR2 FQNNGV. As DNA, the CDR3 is TGTGCCAGCAGCTTATCATCGACAGGGCCTTTTTCACCCCTCCACTTT. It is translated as CASSLSSTGPFSPLHF.